Each of the 29 T cell receptor beta chains below was sequenced from the same sample in a study of cytomegalovirus exposure and HLA in healthy donors. With 60 Vbeta and 13 Jbeta primers, the PCR was carried out. The assay was immunoSEQ multiplex PCR, and TCRdb's table has in-frame clones only and misses some. Found here are roughly 150,000 clones, more than 75% of them singletons; the top ten hold 1.5%. The sample comprised PBMCs. The receptors were gathered from a girl aged 5-17 years in good health and CMV-seropositive.

V usage is TRBV15 and J usage is TRBJ2-3, with 9 bases identical to TRBD2. The trim removed 6 bases at V and 1 base at J, leaving 11 bases unmatched. Per germline, CDR1 LNHNV and CDR2 YYDKDF (reference sequence). The CDR3 is made up of 17 amino acids. In DNA form, the CDR3 reads TGTGCCACCAGGGATCGTCTGACTAGCGGAGGCACAGATACGCAGTATTTT. It translates to CATRDRLTSGGTDTQYF.

The chain joins TRBV10-3 to TRBJ2-5; 8 bases fit TRBD1. The trim removed 0 bases at V and 5 bases at J, leaving 2 bases unmatched. The germline CDR1 and CDR2 sequences are ENHRY and SYGVKD. This CDR3 contains 14 residues. The DNA for the CDR3 is TGTGCCATCAGTGAGTCGACAGGGGTCGAGACCCAGTACTTC. Protein product: CAISESTGVETQYF.

This chain links TRBV30 with TRBJ1-1; D is unresolved. Trimming stripped 6 bases from V and 10 bases from J, with 15 bases between. The germline gives CDR1 GTSNPN, CDR2 SVGIG (reference sequence). The CDR3 consists of 11 residues. As DNA, the CDR3 is TGTGCCTGCTACTCATTACGTAGAGCTTTCTTT. This codes for CACYSLRRAFF.

The count of this clone is one. The J gene is TRBJ1-3, the V gene TRBV5-4; TRBD1 might be the D (5 bases). Germline values: CDR1 SGHNT, CDR2 YYREEE (reference sequence). CDR3 size: 15 residues. The V end was cut by 2 bases, the J end by 2 bases, with 11 bases between. The CDR3 loop is CASSFTGNTGNTIYF. In DNA, the CDR3 is TGTGCCAGCAGCTTCACAGGAAACACTGGAAACACCATATATTTT.

V is TRBV28 and J is TRBJ2-1; D is undetermined. Trimming stripped 5 bases from V and 1 base from J, with 12 bases between. This CDR3 comprises 15 residues. Germline CDR1 is MDHEN and CDR2 is SYDVKM. The CDR3 loop reads CASSLSVISYNEQFF. As DNA, the CDR3 is TGTGCCAGCAGTCTTTCAGTAATATCCTACAATGAGCAGTTCTTC.

The gene calls are TRBV7-9 and TRBJ2-7; D gene ambiguous. Trimming removed 0 bases from V and 4 bases from J, with 7 bases in between. CDR3 length: 13 amino acids. Germline V gene data show CDR1 as SEHNR and CDR2 as FQNEAQ (reference sequence). This CDR3 is CASSLAPNYEQYF. The CDR3 DNA is TGTGCCAGCAGCTTAGCCCCCAATTACGAGCAGTACTTC.

The chain links TRBV5-1 to TRBJ2-1, with 10 bases matching TRBD2. Losses at the gene ends were 0 bases for V and 3 bases for J; bases not matched to a gene: 12. The length of the CDR3 is 19 residues. The V gene's germline CDR1 is SGHRS and CDR2 YFSETQ. CDR3: CASSLEGQREGAIYNEQFF. DNA of the CDR3: TGCGCCAGCAGCTTGGAGGGCCAGCGGGAGGGGGCCATCTACAATGAGCAGTTCTTC.

This sequence joins TRBV27 and TRBJ2-3, with TRBD2 identical over 10 bases. The J segment lost 6 bases and the V segment lost 6 bases, leaving 6 bases of the junction unmatched. Germline lookup yields CDR1 MNHEY and CDR2 SMNVEV (reference sequence). The CDR3 contains 14 residues. The CDR3 reads CASRLAGVGDTQYF. The CDR3 nucleotides read TGTGCCAGCAGGCTAGCGGGAGTTGGGGATACGCAGTATTTT.

This rearrangement joins TRBV30 to TRBJ2-7; tentative D call: TRBD1 (5 bases). Trimming removed 0 bases at V and 0 bases at J, with 12 bases between. Germline values: CDR1 GTSNPN, CDR2 SVGIG (reference sequence). CDR3 length equals 15 residues. DNA of the CDR3: TGTGCCTGGAGTGTAGGGGCAGCTAGCTCCTACGAGCAGTACTTC. It is translated as CAWSVGAASSYEQYF.

This chain joins TRBV27 and TRBJ1-4; the match to TRBD1 covers 10 bases. The CDR3 covers 19 residues. The V gene end was trimmed by 4 bases and the J gene end by 4 bases; junction bases not matched to a gene: 15. CDR1 and CDR2 from the germline V gene are MNHEY and SMNVEV (reference sequence). This chain's CDR3 is CASSSTGGISRHVNEKLFF. The DNA for the CDR3 is TGTGCCAGCAGTTCGACAGGGGGCATCTCCCGCCATGTTAATGAAAAACTGTTTTTT.

This chain connects TRBV5-1 to TRBJ2-1, with D possibly matching TRBD1 (6 bases). V was cut by 4 bases and J by 5 bases, with 13 bases left in between. CDR1 is SGHRS and CDR2 is YFSETQ in the germline V gene. CDR3 length: 14 residues. The CDR3 protein is CASSPTQGNNEQFF. The CDR3 DNA reads as TGCGCCAGCAGCCCGACACAGGGAAACAATGAGCAGTTCTTC.

The gene calls are TRBV2 and TRBJ2-5; 8 bases map to TRBD1. V dropped 3 bases and J dropped 5; count of bases not matched to a gene: 17. The V gene's germline CDR1 is SNHLY and CDR2 FYNNEI. The CDR3 runs 18 residues. The chain's CDR3 is CASSDWEFGTGFSETQYF. The CDR3 DNA is TGTGCCAGCAGTGATTGGGAGTTTGGGACAGGATTCTCTGAGACCCAGTACTTC.

The chain couples TRBV28 to TRBJ1-1; D is perhaps TRBD1 (5 bases). The V gene lost 6 bases and the J gene lost 0 bases, with 29 bases spanning the gap. The CDR3 spans 20 residues. Per germline, CDR1 MDHEN and CDR2 SYDVKM. The CDR3 DNA is TGTGCCAGCAGATTTTTGGGGGGTCACGGGGCGGTCGTTATGAACACTGAAGCTTTCTTT. Translation: CASRFLGGHGAVVMNTEAFF.

The V call is TRBV11-2, the J call TRBJ1-2; maybe TRBD1 (5 bases). The V and J ends lost 3 bases and 0 bases respectively, with 11 bases between them. The V gene's germline CDR1 is SGHAT and CDR2 FQNNGV. The CDR3 is 15 amino acids. The CDR3 region is CASSFPGLANYGYTF. CDR3 in DNA: TGTGCCAGCAGCTTCCCGGGACTAGCTAACTATGGCTACACCTTC.

The chain uses TRBV9 and TRBJ1-5; D perhaps matches TRBD1 (5 bases). The CDR3 totals 14 residues. The germline V and J ends were trimmed by 7 bases and 4 bases, with 15 bases remaining between them. Germline CDR1 reads SGDLS; CDR2 reads YYNGEE. The CDR3, as DNA: TGTGCCAGCGGGAGGGGTCTGCTTAATCAGCCCCAGCATTTT. This gives the protein CASGRGLLNQPQHF.

This clone was picked up a small number of times. This sequence joins TRBV19 and TRBJ1-5; D is undetermined. Germline assignment: CDR1 LNHDA and CDR2 SQIVND (reference sequence). The CDR3 is made up of 10 amino acids. With 11 bases removed from V and 11 bases from J, the gap between germline ends came to 13 bases. In DNA, the CDR3 is TGTGCCTGCGGGCCGGAGGCCCAGCATTTT. Translated: CACGPEAQHF.

The V and J genes are TRBV7-9 and TRBJ2-1; 9 bases agree with TRBD2. Germline V gives CDR1 SEHNR, CDR2 FQNEAQ (reference sequence). This CDR3 is built from 17 residues. Unmatched junction bases numbered 15, after V lost 5 bases and J lost 7 bases. Here the CDR3 DNA reads TGTGCCAGCAGCCCCCTATTAGGCGGGGGGGCTCAGAATGAGCAGTTCTTC. Translating gives CASSPLLGGGAQNEQFF.

This clone was counted once. V gene TRBV27 combines with J gene TRBJ2-5; 16 bases are shared with TRBD2. Germline V gene sequence: CDR1 MNHEY, CDR2 SMNVEV (reference sequence). There are 19 residues in the CDR3. V lost 6 bases to trimming and J lost 0 bases; unmatched junction nucleotides: 10. The CDR3 DNA reads TGTGCCAGCAGGCCGCTTGGGACTAGCGGGGGGGCGTACCAAGAGACCCAGTACTTC. Protein product: CASRPLGTSGGAYQETQYF.

This chain connects TRBV7-6 to TRBJ1-2; 12 bases line up with TRBD1. The CDR3 has 18 residues. V dropped 5 bases and J dropped 5; count of bases not matched to a gene: 15. Germline V gene sequence: CDR1 SGHVS, CDR2 FNYEAQ. The CDR3 coding sequence is TGTGCCAGCAGCCGACGGGACAGGGGGCTTCCTTCAGGGTATGGCTACACCTTC. Translation gives CASSRRDRGLPSGYGYTF.

The V gene is TRBV9, the J gene TRBJ1-2; 12 nucleotides align to TRBD1. The CDR3 loop spans 15 amino acids. The germline V gene has CDR1 SGDLS and CDR2 YYNGEE. The V segment lost 4 bases and the J segment 4 bases; nucleotides outside the gene matches: 5. DNA for the CDR3: TGTGCCAGCAGCACTCGGGACAGGGGGCTCTATGGCTACACCTTC. Protein: CASSTRDRGLYGYTF.

The V and J genes are TRBV7-8 and TRBJ1-1; weak D call: TRBD1 (5 bases). The CDR3 sequence is 15 residues long. V was cut by 5 bases and J by 4 bases, with 17 bases left in between. The V gene's germline CDR1 is SGHVS and CDR2 FQNEAQ. CDR3: CASSPPWVGGTEAFF. In DNA, the CDR3 is TGTGCCAGCAGCCCCCCTTGGGTGGGGGGCACTGAAGCTTTCTTT. Drawing the rest from reference TRBV7-8 and TRBJ1-1, the complete variable domain is GAGVSQSPRYKVAKRGQDVALRCDPISGHVSLFWYQQALGQGPEFLTYFQNEAQLDKSGLPSDRFFAERPEGSVSTLKIQRTQQEDSAVYLCASSPPWVGGTEAFFGQGTRLTVV.

The CDR3 loop reads CASYWRGLELNEQFF. The CDR3, as DNA: TGTGCCAGCTATTGGCGGGGGCTCGAACTCAATGAGCAGTTCTTC. V is TRBV28 and J is TRBJ2-1; D is perhaps TRBD2 (7 bases). Trimming pared 8 bases from V and 6 bases from J, leaving 20 bases between. The CDR3 consists of 15 residues. Looked up from germline, CDR1 is MDHEN and CDR2 is SYDVKM.

The chain is built from TRBV30 and TRBJ1-2; 8 positions agree with TRBD1. The CDR3 extends over 16 amino acids. Germline assignment: CDR1 GTSNPN and CDR2 SVGIG (reference sequence). J was trimmed by 4 bases and V by 3 bases; bases with no gene match: 13. The CDR3 is CAWRSPRTGLSYGYTF. For the CDR3, the DNA is TGTGCCTGGAGAAGTCCCCGGACAGGGCTTTCCTATGGCTACACCTTC.

The chain uses TRBV19 and TRBJ2-2; 16 bases match TRBD2. The junction had 5 bases not matched to a gene; V was cut back by 6 bases and J by 1 base. CDR3 size: 18 residues. CDR1 and CDR2 from the germline V gene are LNHDA and SQIVND (reference sequence). This chain's CDR3 is CASRFGTSGGENTGELFF. The CDR3 nucleotides are TGTGCCAGTAGATTTGGGACTAGCGGGGGGGAGAACACCGGGGAGCTGTTTTTT.

V and J are TRBV7-2 and TRBJ1-2; 7 bases line up with TRBD1. J lost 3 bases, V lost 7 bases, and 5 bases had no gene match. Germline V gene sequence: CDR1 SGHTA, CDR2 FQGNSA. The CDR3 length is 13 residues. CDR3 residues: CASTQTGYYGYTF. CDR3 DNA sequence: TGTGCCAGCACCCAGACAGGGTACTATGGCTACACCTTC.

The J gene is TRBJ2-1, the V gene TRBV4-1; 13 nucleotides line up with TRBD2. Trimming at V came to 1 base and at J to 5 bases, leaving 2 bases not matched to a gene. The germline V gene encodes CDR1 MGHRA and CDR2 YSYEKL. This CDR3 comprises 16 residues. Written as DNA, the CDR3 is TGCGCCAGCAGCCAAGGGGGACTAGCGGGAAACAATGAGCAGTTCTTC. Protein: CASSQGGLAGNNEQFF.

The J gene is TRBJ1-1, the V gene TRBV6-5; possible D gene TRBD1, 6 bases. Germline CDR1 reads MNHEY; CDR2 reads SVGAGI. The ends were cut back, 3 bases at V and 5 bases at J, with 13 bases in the middle. This CDR3 is 14 amino acids long. CDR3 sequence (DNA): TGTGCCAGCAGTTATCGGGCAGGGGCTACTGAAGCTTTCTTT. This sequence encodes CASSYRAGATEAFF.

This chain connects TRBV18 to TRBJ1-2; TRBD1 matches 11 bases. With V trimmed by 4 bases and J by 3 bases, 4 bases remained unmatched. There are 15 residues in the CDR3. Looked up from germline, CDR1 is KGHSH and CDR2 is LQKENI. The CDR3 region is CASSRGTGGDYGYTF. The CDR3 DNA follows: TGTGCCAGCTCACGAGGGACAGGGGGGGACTATGGCTACACCTTC.

The V gene is TRBV11-2, the J gene TRBJ2-7; maybe TRBD2 (6 bases). This CDR3 has 14 amino acids. V was clipped by 6 bases and J by 0 bases, with 12 bases between them. From germline, CDR1 is SGHAT and CDR2 FQNNGV. This CDR3 is CASSSGAHSYEQYF. The CDR3 nucleotides read TGTGCCAGCAGTTCGGGAGCGCACTCCTACGAGCAGTACTTC. The whole variable domain, filled in from reference TRBV11-2 and TRBJ2-7, reads EAGVAQSPRYKIIEKRQSVAFWCNPISGHATLYWYQQILGQGPKLLIQFQNNGVVDDSQLPKDRFSAERLKGVDSTLKIQPAKLEDSAVYLCASSSGAHSYEQYFGPGTRLTVT.